A selection of T cell receptor beta chains follows, all from one sample in a study of CD8+ T cells in alopecia areata. The method was immunoSEQ multiplex PCR; TCRdb's version includes in-frame clones alone and lacks a portion of them. The repertoire holds about 110,000 clones, with about 50% as singletons. Sequencing was done on a sample of NKG2D-low CD8+ T cells sorted from blood. The origin of the receptors is a human donor with alopecia areata. Both conserved end residues are part of each CDR3.

CDR3	V	J
CASSPRAGEGVAKNIQYF	TRBV13	TRBJ2-4
CASSLWSGYEQYF	TRBV27	TRBJ2-7
CASGGQGLTYYGYTF	TRBV6-5	TRBJ1-2
CASSLGTGGSGTEAFF	TRBV13	TRBJ1-1
CASSPLGTGAYEQYF	TRBV6-1	TRBJ2-7
CASSDSTSGSNEQFF	TRBV6-4	TRBJ2-1
CASSPNRAQETQYF	TRBV28	TRBJ2-5
CASNGPSYEQYF	TRBV28	TRBJ2-7
CASSLDHQYRFNEQFF	TRBV7-6	TRBJ2-1
CASSASGRGTGELFF	TRBV27	TRBJ2-2
CASSATGGPPDTQYF	TRBV9	TRBJ2-3
CASSFDLDRDLGEQYF	TRBV5-1	TRBJ2-7
CASSPSDSQETQYF	TRBV5-5	TRBJ2-5
CASSGGLAGPTGELFF	TRBV6-6	TRBJ2-2
CSVPGTPYEQYF	TRBV29-1	TRBJ2-7
CASPPREGNEQFF	TRBV7-9	TRBJ2-1
CSAVLWDQETQYF	TRBV29-1	TRBJ2-5
CASSLIQTGGLSGYTF	TRBV27	TRBJ1-2
CASSRLHYGAGELFF	TRBV4-1	TRBJ2-2
CASSPIPHDRGAKEAFF	TRBV5-1	TRBJ1-1
CASIGRAPDEQFF	TRBV6-6	TRBJ2-1
CSVEYRVGYTF	TRBV29-1	TRBJ1-2
CASSPFGGRANTQYF	TRBV9	TRBJ2-3
CAWSVRSHIGELFF	TRBV30	TRBJ2-2
CAWSVASYPYEQYF	TRBV30	TRBJ2-7
CSVELAGVQQFF	TRBV29-1	TRBJ2-1
CAWSLSGSYEQYF	TRBV30	TRBJ2-7
CASSQGRGQPQHF	TRBV14	TRBJ1-5
CASRRGQSQQYF	TRBV7-2	TRBJ2-7
CASSFEFLSPGGQFF	TRBV7-2	TRBJ2-1
CASSQGEAVQETQYF	TRBV4-1	TRBJ2-5
CASIHSPFF	TRBV7-3	TRBJ1-4
CASRWDGQETQYF	TRBV27	TRBJ2-5
CASSVGEIQGSTEAFF	TRBV9	TRBJ1-1
CASSPVQGTTWELFF	TRBV6-5	TRBJ2-2